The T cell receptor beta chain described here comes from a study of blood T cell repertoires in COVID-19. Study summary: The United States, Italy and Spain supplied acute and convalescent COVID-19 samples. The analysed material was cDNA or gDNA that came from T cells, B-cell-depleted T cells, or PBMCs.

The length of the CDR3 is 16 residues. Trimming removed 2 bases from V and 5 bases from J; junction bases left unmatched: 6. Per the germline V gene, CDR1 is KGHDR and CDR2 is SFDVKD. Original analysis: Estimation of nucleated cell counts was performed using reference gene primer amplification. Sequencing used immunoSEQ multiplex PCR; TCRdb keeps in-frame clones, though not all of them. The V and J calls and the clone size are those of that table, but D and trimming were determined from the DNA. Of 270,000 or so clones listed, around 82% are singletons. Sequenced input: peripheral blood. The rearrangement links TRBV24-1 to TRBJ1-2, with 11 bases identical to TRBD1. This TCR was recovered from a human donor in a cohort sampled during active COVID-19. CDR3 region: CATSDSTDRGRYGYTF. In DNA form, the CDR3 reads TGTGCCACCAGTGATTCCACGGACAGGGGGCGGTATGGCTACACCTTC.